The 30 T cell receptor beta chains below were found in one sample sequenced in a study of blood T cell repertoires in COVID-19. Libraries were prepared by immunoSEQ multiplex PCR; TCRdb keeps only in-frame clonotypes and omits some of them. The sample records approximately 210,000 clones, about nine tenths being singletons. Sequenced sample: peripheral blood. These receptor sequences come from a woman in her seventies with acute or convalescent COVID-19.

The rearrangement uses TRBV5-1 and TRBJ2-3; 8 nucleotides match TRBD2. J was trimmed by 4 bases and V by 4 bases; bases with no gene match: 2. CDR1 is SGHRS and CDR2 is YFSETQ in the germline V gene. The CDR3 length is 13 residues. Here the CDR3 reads CASSTGLADTQYF. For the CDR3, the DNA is TGCGCCAGCAGCACGGGACTAGCAGATACGCAGTATTTT.

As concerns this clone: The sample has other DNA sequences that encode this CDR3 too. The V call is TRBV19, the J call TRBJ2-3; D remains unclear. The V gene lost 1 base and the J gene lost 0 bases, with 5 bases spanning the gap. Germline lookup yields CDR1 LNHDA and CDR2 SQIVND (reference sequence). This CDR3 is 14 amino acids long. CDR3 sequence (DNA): TGTGCCAGTAGTATAGGAGGCAGCACAGATACGCAGTATTTT. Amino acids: CASSIGGSTDTQYF.

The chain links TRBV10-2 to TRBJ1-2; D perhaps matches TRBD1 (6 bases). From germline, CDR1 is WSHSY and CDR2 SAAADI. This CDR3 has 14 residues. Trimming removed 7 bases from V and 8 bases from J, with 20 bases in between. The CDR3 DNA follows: TGCGCCAGCAAAGAGAGTCAGGGGCTGGGCGGCTACACCTTC. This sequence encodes CASKESQGLGGYTF.

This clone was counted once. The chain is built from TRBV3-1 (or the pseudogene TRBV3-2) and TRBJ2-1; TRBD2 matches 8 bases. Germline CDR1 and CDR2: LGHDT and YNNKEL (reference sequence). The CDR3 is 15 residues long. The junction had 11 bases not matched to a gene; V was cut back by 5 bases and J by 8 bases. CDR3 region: CASSGGLACRYEQFF. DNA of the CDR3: TGTGCCAGCAGCGGCGGACTAGCATGTAGGTATGAGCAGTTCTTC.

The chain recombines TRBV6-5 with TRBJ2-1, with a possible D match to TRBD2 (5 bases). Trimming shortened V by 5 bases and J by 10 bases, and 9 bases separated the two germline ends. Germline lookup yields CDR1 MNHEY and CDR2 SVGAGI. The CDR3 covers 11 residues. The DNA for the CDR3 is TGTGCCAGCAGTAACCCGGGAGAGCAGTTCTTC. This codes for CASSNPGEQFF.

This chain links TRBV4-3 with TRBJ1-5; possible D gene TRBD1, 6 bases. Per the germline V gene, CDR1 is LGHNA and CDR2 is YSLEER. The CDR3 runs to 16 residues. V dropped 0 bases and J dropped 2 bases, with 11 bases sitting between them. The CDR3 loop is CASSQEQGGGNQPQHF. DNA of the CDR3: TGCGCCAGCAGCCAAGAACAGGGTGGCGGCAATCAGCCCCAGCATTTT.

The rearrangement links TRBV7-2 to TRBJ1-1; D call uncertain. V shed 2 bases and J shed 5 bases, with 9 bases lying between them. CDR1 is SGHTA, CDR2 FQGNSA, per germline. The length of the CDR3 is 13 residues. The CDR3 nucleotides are TGTGCCAGCAGCTTACTCGGGGTGACTGAAGCTTTCTTT. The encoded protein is CASSLLGVTEAFF.

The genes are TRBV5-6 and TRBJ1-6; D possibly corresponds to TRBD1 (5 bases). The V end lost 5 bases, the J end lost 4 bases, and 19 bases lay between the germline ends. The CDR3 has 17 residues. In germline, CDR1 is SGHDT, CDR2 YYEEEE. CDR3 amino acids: CASRHSAGIKYNSPLHF. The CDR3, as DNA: TGTGCCAGCAGACACTCGGCAGGGATAAAGTATAATTCACCCCTCCACTTT.

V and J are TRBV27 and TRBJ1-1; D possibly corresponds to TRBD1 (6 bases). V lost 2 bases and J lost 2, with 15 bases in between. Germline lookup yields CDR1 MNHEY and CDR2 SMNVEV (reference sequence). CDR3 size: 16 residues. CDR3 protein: CASSLKAGQPNTEAFF. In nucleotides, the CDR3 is TGTGCCAGCAGTTTAAAGGCCGGACAGCCTAACACTGAAGCTTTCTTT.

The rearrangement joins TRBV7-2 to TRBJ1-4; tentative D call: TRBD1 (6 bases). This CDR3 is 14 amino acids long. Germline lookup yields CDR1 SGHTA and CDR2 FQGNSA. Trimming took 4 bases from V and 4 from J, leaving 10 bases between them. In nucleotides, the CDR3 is TGTGCCAGCAGCTCCGGGACACATAATGAAAAACTGTTTTTT. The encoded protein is CASSSGTHNEKLFF.

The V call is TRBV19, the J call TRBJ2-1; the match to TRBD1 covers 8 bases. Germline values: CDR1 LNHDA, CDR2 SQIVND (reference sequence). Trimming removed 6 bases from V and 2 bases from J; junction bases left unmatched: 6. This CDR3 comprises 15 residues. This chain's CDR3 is CASSHDRGPYNEQFF. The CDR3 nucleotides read TGTGCCAGTAGCCATGACAGGGGCCCCTACAATGAGCAGTTCTTC.

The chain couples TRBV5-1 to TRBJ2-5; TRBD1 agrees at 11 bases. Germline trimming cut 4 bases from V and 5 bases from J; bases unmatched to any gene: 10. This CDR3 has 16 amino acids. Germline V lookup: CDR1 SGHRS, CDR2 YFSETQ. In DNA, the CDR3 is TGCGCCAGCAGCCCACGGACAGGGGGCAATTTGGAGACCCAGTACTTC. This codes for CASSPRTGGNLETQYF.

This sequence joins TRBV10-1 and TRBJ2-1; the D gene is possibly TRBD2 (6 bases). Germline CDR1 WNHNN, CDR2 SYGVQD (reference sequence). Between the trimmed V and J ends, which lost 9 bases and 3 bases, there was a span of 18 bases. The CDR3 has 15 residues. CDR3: CASSPRSGFYNEQFF. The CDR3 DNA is TGCGCCAGTTCCCCAAGGAGCGGGTTCTACAATGAGCAGTTCTTC.

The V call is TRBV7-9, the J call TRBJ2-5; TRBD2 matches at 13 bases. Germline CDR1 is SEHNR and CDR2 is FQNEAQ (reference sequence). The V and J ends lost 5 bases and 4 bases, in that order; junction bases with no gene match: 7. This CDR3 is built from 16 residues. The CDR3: CASSRRTSGSRETQYF. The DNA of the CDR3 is TGTGCCAGCAGCCGCCGGACTAGCGGGAGTCGAGAGACCCAGTACTTC.

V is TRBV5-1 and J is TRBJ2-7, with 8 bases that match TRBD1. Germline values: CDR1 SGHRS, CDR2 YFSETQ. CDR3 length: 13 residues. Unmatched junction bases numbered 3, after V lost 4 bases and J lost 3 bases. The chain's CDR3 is CASSQDRVYEQYF. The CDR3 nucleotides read TGCGCCAGCAGCCAGGACAGGGTCTACGAGCAGTACTTC.

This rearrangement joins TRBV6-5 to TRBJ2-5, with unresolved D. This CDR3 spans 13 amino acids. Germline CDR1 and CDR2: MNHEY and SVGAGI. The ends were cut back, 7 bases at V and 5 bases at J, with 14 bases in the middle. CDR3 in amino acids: CASNPPGSETQYF. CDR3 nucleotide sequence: TGTGCCAGCAACCCCCCCGGGTCGGAGACCCAGTACTTC.

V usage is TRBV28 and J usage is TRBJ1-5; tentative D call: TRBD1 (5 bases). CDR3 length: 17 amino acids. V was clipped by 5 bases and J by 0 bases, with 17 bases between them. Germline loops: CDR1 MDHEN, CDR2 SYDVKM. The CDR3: CASSQPQGSYSNQPQHF. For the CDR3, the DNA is TGTGCCAGCAGTCAACCCCAGGGCTCTTATAGCAATCAGCCCCAGCATTTT.

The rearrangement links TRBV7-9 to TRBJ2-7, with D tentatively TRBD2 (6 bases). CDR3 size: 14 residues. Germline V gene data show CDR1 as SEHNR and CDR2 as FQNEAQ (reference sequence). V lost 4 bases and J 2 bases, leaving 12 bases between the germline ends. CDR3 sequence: CASSSPGTPYEQYF. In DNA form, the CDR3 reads TGTGCCAGCAGCTCCCCCGGGACTCCCTACGAGCAGTACTTC.

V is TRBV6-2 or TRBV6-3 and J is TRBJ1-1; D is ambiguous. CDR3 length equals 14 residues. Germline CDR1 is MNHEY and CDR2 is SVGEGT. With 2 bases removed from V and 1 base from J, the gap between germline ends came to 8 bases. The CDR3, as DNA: TGTGCCAGCAGTTACGGGCGATCGAACACTGAAGCTTTCTTT. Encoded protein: CASSYGRSNTEAFF.

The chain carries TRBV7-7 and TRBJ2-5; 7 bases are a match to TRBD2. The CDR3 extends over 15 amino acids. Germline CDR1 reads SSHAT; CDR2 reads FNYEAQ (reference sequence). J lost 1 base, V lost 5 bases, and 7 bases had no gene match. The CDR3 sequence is CASSPVGGTQETQYF. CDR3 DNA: TGTGCCAGCAGCCCCGTGGGAGGGACCCAAGAGACCCAGTACTTC.

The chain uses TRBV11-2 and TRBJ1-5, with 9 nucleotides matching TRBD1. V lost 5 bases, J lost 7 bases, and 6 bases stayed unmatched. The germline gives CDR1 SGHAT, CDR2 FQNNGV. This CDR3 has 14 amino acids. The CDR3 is CASSHTGGEQPQHF. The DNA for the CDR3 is TGTGCCAGCAGCCACACAGGGGGCGAACAGCCCCAGCATTTT.

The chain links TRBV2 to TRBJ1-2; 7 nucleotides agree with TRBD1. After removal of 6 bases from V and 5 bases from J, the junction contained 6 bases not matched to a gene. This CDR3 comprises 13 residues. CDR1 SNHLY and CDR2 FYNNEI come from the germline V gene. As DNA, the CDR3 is TGTGCCAGCAGCCCGGGACAGCCTTATGGCTACACCTTC. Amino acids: CASSPGQPYGYTF.

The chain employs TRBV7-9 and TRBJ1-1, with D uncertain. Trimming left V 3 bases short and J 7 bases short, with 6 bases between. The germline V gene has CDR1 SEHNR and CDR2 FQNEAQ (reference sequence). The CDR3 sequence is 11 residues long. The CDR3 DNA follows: TGTGCCAGCAGCTTTACGGGTGAAGCTTTCTTT. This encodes CASSFTGEAFF.

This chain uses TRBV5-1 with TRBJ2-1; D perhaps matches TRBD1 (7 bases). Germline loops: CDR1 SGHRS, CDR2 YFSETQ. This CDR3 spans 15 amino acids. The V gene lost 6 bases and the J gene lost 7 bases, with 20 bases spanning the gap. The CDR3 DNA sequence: TGCGCCAGCACCACTGCCCCAGGGGGGAGGAATGAGCAGTTCTTC. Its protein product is CASTTAPGGRNEQFF.

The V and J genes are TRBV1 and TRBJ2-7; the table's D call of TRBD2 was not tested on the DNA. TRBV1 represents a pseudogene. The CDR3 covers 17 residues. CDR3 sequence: CTSSLLGGQLSSYEQYF. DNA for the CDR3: TGCACCAGCAGCCTCCTGGGGGGGCAGTTGTCCTCCTACGAGCAGTACTTC.

The CDR3 loop reads CASSLLGLAGDRDIQYF. CDR3 DNA: TGTGCCAGCTCGCTTTTGGGACTAGCGGGAGATAGGGACATTCAGTACTTC. The gene calls are TRBV18 and TRBJ2-4; 14 nucleotides match TRBD2. Germline V gene sequence: CDR1 KGHSH, CDR2 LQKENI. Germline trimming cut 6 bases from V and 8 bases from J; bases unmatched to any gene: 12. CDR3 length: 17 amino acids.

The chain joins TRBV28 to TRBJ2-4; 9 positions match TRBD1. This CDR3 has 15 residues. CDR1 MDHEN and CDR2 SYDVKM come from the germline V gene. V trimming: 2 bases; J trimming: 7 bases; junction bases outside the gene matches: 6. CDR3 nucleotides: TGTGCCAGCAGTTTACCGACAGGGGGGGGGAACATTCAGTACTTC. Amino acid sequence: CASSLPTGGGNIQYF.

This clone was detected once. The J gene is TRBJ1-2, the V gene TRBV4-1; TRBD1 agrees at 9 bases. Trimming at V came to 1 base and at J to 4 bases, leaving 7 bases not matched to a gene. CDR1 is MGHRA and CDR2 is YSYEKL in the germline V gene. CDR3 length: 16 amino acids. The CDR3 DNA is TGCGCCAGCAGCCAAGGAAAGGGACAGGGATCCTATGGCTACACCTTC. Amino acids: CASSQGKGQGSYGYTF.

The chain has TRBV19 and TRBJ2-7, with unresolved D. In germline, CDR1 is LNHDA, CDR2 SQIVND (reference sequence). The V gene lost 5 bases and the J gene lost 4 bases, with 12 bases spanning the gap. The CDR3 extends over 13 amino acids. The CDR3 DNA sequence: TGTGCCAGTAGTCGTTCGGGTTCATACGAGCAGTACTTC. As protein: CASSRSGSYEQYF.

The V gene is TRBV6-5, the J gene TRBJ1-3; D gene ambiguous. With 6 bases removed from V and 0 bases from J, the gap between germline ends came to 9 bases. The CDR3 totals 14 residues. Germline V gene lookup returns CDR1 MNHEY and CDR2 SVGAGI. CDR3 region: CASSITSSGNTIYF. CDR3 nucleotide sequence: TGTGCCAGCAGCATAACAAGCTCTGGAAACACCATATATTTT.